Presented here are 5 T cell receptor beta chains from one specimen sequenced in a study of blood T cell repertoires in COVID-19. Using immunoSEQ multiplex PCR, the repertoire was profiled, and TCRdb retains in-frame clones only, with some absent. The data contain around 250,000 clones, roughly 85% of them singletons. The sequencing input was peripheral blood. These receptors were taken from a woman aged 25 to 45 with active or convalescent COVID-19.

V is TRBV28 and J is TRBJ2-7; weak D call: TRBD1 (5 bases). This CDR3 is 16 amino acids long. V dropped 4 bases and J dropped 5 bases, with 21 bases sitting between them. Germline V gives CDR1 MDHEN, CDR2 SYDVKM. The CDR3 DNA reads TGTGCCAGCAGTTCGAATCGACAGCTTTCTCTGGACGAGCAGTACTTC. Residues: CASSSNRQLSLDEQYF.

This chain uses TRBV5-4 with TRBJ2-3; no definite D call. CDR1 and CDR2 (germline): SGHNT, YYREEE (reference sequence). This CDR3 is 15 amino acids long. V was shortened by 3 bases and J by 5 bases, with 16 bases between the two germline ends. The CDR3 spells CASSSSSASRDTQYF. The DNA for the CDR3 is TGTGCCAGCAGCTCTTCCAGTGCTTCCAGAGATACGCAGTATTTT.

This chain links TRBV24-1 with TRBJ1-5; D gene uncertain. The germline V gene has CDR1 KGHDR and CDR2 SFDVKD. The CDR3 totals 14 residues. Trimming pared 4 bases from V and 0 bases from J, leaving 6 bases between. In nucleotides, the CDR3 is TGTGCCACCAGTGAACTTAATAGCAATCAGCCCCAGCATTTT. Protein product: CATSELNSNQPQHF.

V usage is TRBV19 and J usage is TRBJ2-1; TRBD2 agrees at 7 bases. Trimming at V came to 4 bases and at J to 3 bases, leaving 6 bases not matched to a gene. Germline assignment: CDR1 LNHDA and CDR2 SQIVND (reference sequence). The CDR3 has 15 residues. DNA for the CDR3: TGTGCCAGTAGTAGGAGCGGGGATTACTACAATGAGCAGTTCTTC. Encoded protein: CASSRSGDYYNEQFF.

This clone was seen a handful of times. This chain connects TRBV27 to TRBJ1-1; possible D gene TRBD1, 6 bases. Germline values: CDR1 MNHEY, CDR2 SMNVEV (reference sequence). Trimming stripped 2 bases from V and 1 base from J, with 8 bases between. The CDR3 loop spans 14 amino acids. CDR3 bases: TGTGCCAGCAGTTTAACCAGGGGGAACACTGAAGCTTTCTTT. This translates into CASSLTRGNTEAFF.